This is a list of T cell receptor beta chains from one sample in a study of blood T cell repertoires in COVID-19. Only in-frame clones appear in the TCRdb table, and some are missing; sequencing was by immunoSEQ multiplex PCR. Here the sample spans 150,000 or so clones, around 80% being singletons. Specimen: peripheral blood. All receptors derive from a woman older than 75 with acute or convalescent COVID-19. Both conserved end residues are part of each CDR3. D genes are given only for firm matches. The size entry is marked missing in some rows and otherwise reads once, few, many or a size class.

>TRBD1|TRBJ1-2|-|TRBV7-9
CASSLSRDSSYTF
TGTGCCAGCAGCCTCTCCCGGGACAGTAGCTACACCTTC
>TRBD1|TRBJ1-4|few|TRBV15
CATSRSTGARSSEKLFF
TGTGCCACCAGCAGATCGACAGGGGCTCGATCGAGTGAAAAACTGTTTTTT
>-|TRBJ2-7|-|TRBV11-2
CASKPAGRIDEQYF
TGTGCCAGCAAACCGGCTGGCAGGATCGACGAGCAGTACTTC
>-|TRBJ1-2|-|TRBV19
CASRRGNYGYTF
TGTGCCAGTAGAAGGGGGAACTATGGCTACACCTTC
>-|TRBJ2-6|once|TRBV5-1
CASSEPSGANVLTF
TGCGCCAGCAGTGAGCCGTCTGGGGCCAACGTCCTGACTTTC
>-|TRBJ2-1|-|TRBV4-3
CASSQDSVWGVNEQFF
TGCGCCAGCAGCCAAGATTCTGTTTGGGGGGTGAATGAGCAGTTCTTC
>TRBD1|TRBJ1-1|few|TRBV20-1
CSASRTGFMNTEAFF
TGCAGTGCTAGTCGGACAGGTTTCATGAACACTGAAGCTTTCTTT
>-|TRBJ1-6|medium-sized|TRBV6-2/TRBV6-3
CASSYSNMARSYNSPLHF
TGTGCCAGCAGTTACTCGAATATGGCGCGGTCCTATAATTCACCCCTCCACTTT
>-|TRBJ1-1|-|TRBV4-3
CASSRTVNTEAFF
TGCGCCAGCAGCCGGACAGTGAACACTGAAGCTTTCTTT
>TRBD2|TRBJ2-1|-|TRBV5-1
CASSSGLAGGSEQFF
TGCGCCAGCAGCTCGGGACTAGCGGGGGGGAGTGAGCAGTTCTTC
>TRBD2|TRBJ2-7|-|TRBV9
CASSAGTSIYEQYF
TGTGCCAGCAGCGCCGGGACTAGCATCTACGAGCAGTACTTC
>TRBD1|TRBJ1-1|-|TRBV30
CAWTQGANTEAFF
TGTGCCTGGACACAGGGGGCGAACACTGAAGCTTTCTTT
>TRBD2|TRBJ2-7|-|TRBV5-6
CASSSSGRIYEQYF
TGTGCCAGCAGTTCTAGCGGGAGAATCTACGAGCAGTACTTC
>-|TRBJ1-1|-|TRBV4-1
CASSPRQDTEAFF
TGCGCCAGCAGCCCACGACAGGACACTGAAGCTTTCTTT
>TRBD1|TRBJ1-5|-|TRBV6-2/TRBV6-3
CASSYGQDYQPQHF
TGTGCCAGCAGTTACGGACAGGACTATCAGCCCCAGCATTTT
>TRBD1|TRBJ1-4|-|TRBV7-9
CASSTQGADEKLFF
TGTGCCAGCAGCACACAGGGGGCCGATGAAAAACTGTTTTTT
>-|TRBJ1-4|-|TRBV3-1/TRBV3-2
CASSPSGGYEKLFF
TGTGCCAGCAGCCCATCCGGGGGGTATGAAAAACTGTTTTTT
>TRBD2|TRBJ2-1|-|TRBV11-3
CASSLGTGGPDEQFF
TGTGCCAGCAGCTTAGGAACGGGAGGGCCCGATGAGCAGTTCTTC
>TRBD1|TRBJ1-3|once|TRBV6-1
CASSARTGGGLNTIYF
TGTGCCAGCAGTGCTCGGACAGGGGGCGGTTTGAACACCATATATTTT
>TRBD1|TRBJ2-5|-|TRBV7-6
CASSPTGRPETQYF
TGTGCCAGCAGCCCGACAGGGCGCCCGGAGACCCAGTACTTC
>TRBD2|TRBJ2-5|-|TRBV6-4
CASNRASGSDQETQYF
TGTGCCAGCAACCGGGCTAGCGGGAGCGATCAAGAGACCCAGTACTTC
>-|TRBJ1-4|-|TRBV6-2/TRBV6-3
CASSSRTGATNEKLFF
TGTGCCAGCAGCTCACGGACGGGGGCAACTAATGAAAAACTGTTTTTT
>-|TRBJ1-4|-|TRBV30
CAWSPTWGGNEKLFF
TGTGCCTGGAGTCCAACTTGGGGGGGTAATGAAAAACTGTTTTTT
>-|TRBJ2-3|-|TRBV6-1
CASSAAGGRGTDTQYF
TGTGCCAGCAGTGCAGCTGGGGGCAGGGGCACAGATACGCAGTATTTT
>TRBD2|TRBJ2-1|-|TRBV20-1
CSASSGRAPNEQFF
TGCAGTGCTAGTAGCGGGAGGGCACCGAATGAGCAGTTCTTC
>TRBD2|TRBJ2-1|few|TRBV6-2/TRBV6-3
CASSSLAGGPPSYNEQFF
TGTGCCAGCAGTTCCCTAGCGGGAGGGCCCCCCTCCTACAATGAGCAGTTCTTC
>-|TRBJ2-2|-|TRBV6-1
CASSDGRGPGELFF
TGTGCCAGCAGTGATGGTCGGGGTCCCGGGGAGCTGTTTTTT
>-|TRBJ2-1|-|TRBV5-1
CASSTHSSYNEQFF
TGCGCCAGCAGCACCCACTCTTCGTACAATGAGCAGTTCTTC
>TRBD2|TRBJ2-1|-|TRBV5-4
CASSLELAGVYNEQFF
TGTGCCAGCAGCTTGGAGCTAGCGGGAGTGTACAATGAGCAGTTCTTC
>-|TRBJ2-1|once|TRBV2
CATWGGANNEQFF
TGTGCCACTTGGGGGGGCGCCAACAATGAGCAGTTCTTC
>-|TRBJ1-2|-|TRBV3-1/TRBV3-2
CASSLNQGIHGYTF
TGTGCCAGCAGCCTTAACCAGGGCATTCATGGCTACACCTTC
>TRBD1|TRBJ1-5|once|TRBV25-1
CARSGDSNSNQPQHF
TGTGCCAGATCAGGGGACAGCAATAGCAATCAGCCCCAGCATTTT
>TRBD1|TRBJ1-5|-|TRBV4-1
CASSHGGVLDRGNQPQHF
TGCGCCAGCAGCCACGGTGGGGTCCTCGACAGGGGCAATCAGCCCCAGCATTTT
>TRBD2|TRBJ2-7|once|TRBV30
CAWSVGRTSGTPYEQYF
TGTGCCTGGAGTGTAGGCCGAACTAGCGGGACTCCCTACGAGCAGTACTTC
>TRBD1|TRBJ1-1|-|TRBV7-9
CASSFGQGGNTEAFF
TGTGCCAGCAGCTTCGGACAGGGTGGGAACACTGAAGCTTTCTTT
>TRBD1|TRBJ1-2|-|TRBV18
CASSPRDRGSGYTF
TGTGCCAGCTCACCACGTGACAGGGGGAGCGGCTACACCTTC
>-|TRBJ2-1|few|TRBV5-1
CASSLEGHHNEQFF
TGCGCCAGCAGCTTGGAGGGACACCACAATGAGCAGTTCTTC
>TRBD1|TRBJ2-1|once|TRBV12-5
CASGLATGRSYNEQFF
TGTGCTAGTGGTTTGGCGACAGGGCGTTCCTACAATGAGCAGTTCTTC
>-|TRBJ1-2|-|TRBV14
CASSHRPNYGYTF
TGTGCCAGCAGCCACAGGCCCAACTATGGCTACACCTTC
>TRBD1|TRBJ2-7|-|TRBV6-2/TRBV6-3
CASSTPNRGQLSEQYF
TGTGCCAGCAGTACCCCAAACAGGGGGCAATTATCGGAGCAGTACTTC
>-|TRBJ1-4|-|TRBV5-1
CASRRTATNEKLFF
TGCGCCAGCAGGAGAACTGCGACTAATGAAAAACTGTTTTTT
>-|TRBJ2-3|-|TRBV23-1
CASSGGRTDTQYF
TGCGCCAGCAGCGGGGGGCGCACAGATACGCAGTATTTT
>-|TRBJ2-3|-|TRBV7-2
CASSLLAYTDTQYF
TGTGCCAGCAGCTTACTAGCGTACACAGATACGCAGTATTTT
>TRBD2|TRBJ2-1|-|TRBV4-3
CASSQDGLAGGPGEQFF
TGCGCCAGCAGCCAAGATGGACTAGCGGGGGGGCCCGGGGAGCAGTTCTTC
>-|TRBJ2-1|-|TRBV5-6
CASSDTRLVSAFF
TGTGCCAGCAGCGATACACGACTAGTTTCTGCGTTCTTC
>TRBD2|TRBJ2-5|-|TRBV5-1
CASSSGGAGVEETQYF
TGCGCCAGCAGCTCGGGCGGCGCGGGGGTCGAGGAGACCCAGTACTTC
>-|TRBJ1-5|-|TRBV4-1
CASSQVLYYQPQHF
TGCGCCAGCAGCCAAGTTTTATACTATCAGCCCCAGCATTTT
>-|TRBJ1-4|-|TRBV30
CAWSDPGLPEKLFF
TGTGCCTGGAGTGATCCGGGACTGCCTGAAAAACTGTTTTTT
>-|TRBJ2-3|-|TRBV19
CASSIAAGYGTDTQYF
TGTGCCAGTAGTATAGCCGCGGGGTACGGTACAGATACGCAGTATTTT
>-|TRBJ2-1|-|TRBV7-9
CASSPTSREQFF
TGTGCCAGCAGCCCCACTAGTCGGGAGCAGTTCTTC
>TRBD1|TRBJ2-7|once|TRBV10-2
CASRAGQGGFYEQYF
TGCGCCAGCAGGGCGGGACAGGGGGGTTTCTACGAGCAGTACTTC
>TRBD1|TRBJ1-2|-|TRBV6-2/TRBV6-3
CASSSFSPGTGRLRGYTF
TGTGCCAGCAGTTCCTTTTCCCCCGGGACAGGGAGACTGAGGGGCTACACCTTC
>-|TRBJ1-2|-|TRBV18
CASSPNRGSDSLGYTF
TGTGCCAGCTCACCCAACCGTGGGTCAGATAGCTTAGGCTACACCTTC
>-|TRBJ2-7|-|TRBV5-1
CASSLVGPRGAREQYF
TGCGCCAGCAGCTTGGTGGGTCCTCGGGGAGCTAGGGAGCAGTACTTC
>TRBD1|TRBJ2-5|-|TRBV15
CATSRQVQGASETQYF
TGTGCCACCAGCAGACAAGTCCAGGGGGCATCGGAGACCCAGTACTTC